One sample yielded the 24 T cell receptor beta chains listed below, sequenced in a study of beta chain features in type 1 diabetes. What was sequenced were expressed TCRB transcripts, since all of the isolated RNA had been reverse transcribed. The data were produced by immunoSEQ multiplex PCR, yet TCRdb's version contains in-frame clones alone and is incomplete. The sample carries around 690,000 clones, 9.5% to 15% recorded once. These receptors' antigens are unknown. Study-level points and caveats: All four CD4+ subsets from Type 1 diabetes patients carried moderately but significantly shorter TCRB CDR3s.

Sample: naive CD4+ T cells from blood. The source is a man younger than 40 with type 1 diabetes.

There are a few counts of this clone. J is TRBJ1-3 and V is TRBV5-4; D not resolved. Germline V lookup: CDR1 SGHNT, CDR2 YYREEE (reference sequence). The CDR3 extends over 13 amino acids. Trimming cost V 4 bases and J 2 bases, with 7 bases left between them. The CDR3 nucleotides read TGTGCCAGCAGCCGAGATCCTGGAAACACCATATATTTT. It codes for CASSRDPGNTIYF. Full variable domain (rest looked up from reference TRBV5-4 and TRBJ1-3): ETGVTQSPTHLIKTRGQQVTLRCSSQSGHNTVSWYQQALGQGPQFIFQYYREEENGRGNFPPRFSGLQFPNYSSELNVNALELDDSALYLCASSRDPGNTIYFGEGSWLTVV.

This clone was recorded a few times. The chain carries TRBV10-3 and TRBJ1-1, with unresolved D. V lost 6 bases, J lost 1 base, and 15 bases lay in between. This CDR3 has 15 residues. Germline CDR1 and CDR2: ENHRY and SYGVKD. The CDR3 DNA follows: TGTGCCATCAGAAGTGGGTGGGGAACGAACACTGAAGCTTTCTTT. Encoded protein: CAIRSGWGTNTEAFF.

This clone was detected only a few times. The CDR3 DNA reads TGTGCCAGCAGCTTAGGAAATAGCGGGGGTAGCACAGATACGCAGTATTTT. This codes for CASSLGNSGGSTDTQYF. The rearrangement joins TRBV7-8 to TRBJ2-3; 9 bases align to TRBD2. The CDR3 runs 17 residues. In germline, CDR1 is SGHVS, CDR2 FQNEAQ. Trimming took 1 base from V and 0 from J; bases not matched to a gene: 5.

V and J are TRBV7-9 and TRBJ2-1; D might be TRBD2 (6 bases). The V and J ends lost 5 bases and 3 bases respectively, with 23 bases between them. The CDR3 runs to 18 residues. Germline CDR1 SEHNR, CDR2 FQNEAQ (reference sequence). Here the CDR3 DNA reads TGTGCCAGCAGCACCCCGGGGGTGGCGGGGACCAGCTACAATGAGCAGTTCTTC. It specifies CASSTPGVAGTSYNEQFF.

There are a few counts of this clone. This chain connects TRBV18 to TRBJ1-5; 7 bases match TRBD1. CDR3 length equals 17 residues. Germline V gene lookup returns CDR1 KGHSH and CDR2 LQKENI. J lost 0 bases, V lost 2 bases, and 7 bases had no gene match. The CDR3 is CASSPSGTANSNQPQHF. The CDR3 nucleotides are TGTGCCAGCTCACCAAGCGGGACAGCAAATAGCAATCAGCCCCAGCATTTT.

V and J are TRBV28 and TRBJ2-7; 11 bases fit TRBD1. With V trimmed by 5 bases and J by 3 bases, 6 bases remained unmatched. The CDR3 contains 15 residues. CDR1 MDHEN and CDR2 SYDVKM come from the germline V gene. CDR3 sequence: CASSRTGTGGYEQYF. In nucleotides, the CDR3 is TGTGCCAGCAGTCGGACCGGGACAGGGGGCTACGAGCAGTACTTC.

This chain uses TRBV7-2 with TRBJ2-3; 9 bases fit TRBD2. Looked up from germline, CDR1 is SGHTA and CDR2 is FQGNSA. J gave up 0 bases and V 1 base, and 2 bases lay outside the gene matches. The CDR3 has 16 residues. The CDR3: CASSLGLAGSTDTQYF. The CDR3 region has the DNA TGTGCCAGCAGCTTAGGGCTAGCGGGGAGCACAGATACGCAGTATTTT.

The chain combines TRBV19 with TRBJ2-2, with TRBD1 as a possible D gene (6 bases). Germline V lookup: CDR1 LNHDA, CDR2 SQIVND (reference sequence). The V end was cut by 2 bases, the J end by 0 bases, with 13 bases between. The CDR3 spans 17 residues. The CDR3 DNA is TGTGCCAGTAGTATAATGAGGGGGAGCTCGAACACCGGGGAGCTGTTTTTT. It yields the protein CASSIMRGSSNTGELFF.

This clone was detected only a few times. This sequence joins TRBV18 and TRBJ2-7; TRBD1 is a possible D gene (6 bases). The CDR3 spans 14 residues. From germline, CDR1 is KGHSH and CDR2 LQKENI. Trimming removed 4 bases from V and 3 bases from J, with 13 bases in between. The CDR3 DNA is TGTGCCAGCTCACAAACCCGGGACAACTACGAGCAGTACTTC. Protein: CASSQTRDNYEQYF.

This clone was seen a handful of times. Here the CDR3 reads CASSVDGGGNQPQHF. CDR3 sequence (DNA): TGTGCCAGCAGCGTAGACGGGGGCGGAAATCAGCCCCAGCATTTT. The chain is built from TRBV9 and TRBJ1-5, with D possibly being TRBD1 (6 bases). The CDR3 totals 15 residues. CDR1 SGDLS and CDR2 YYNGEE come from the germline V gene. Between the trimmed V and J ends, which lost 0 bases and 4 bases, there was a span of 11 bases.

This chain connects TRBV6-4 to TRBJ2-2, with D possibly TRBD1 on 6 matching bases. Per germline, CDR1 MRHNA and CDR2 SNTAGT. Trimming removed 4 bases at V and 1 base at J, with 7 bases between. This CDR3 has 14 residues. CDR3 protein: CASSVGQNTGELFF. Written as DNA, the CDR3 is TGTGCCAGCAGTGTGGGACAGAACACCGGGGAGCTGTTTTTT.

The chain links TRBV6-5 to TRBJ2-1; 7 bases match TRBD2. This CDR3 has 15 residues. From germline, CDR1 is MNHEY and CDR2 SVGAGI. V lost 5 bases to trimming and J lost 3 bases; unmatched junction nucleotides: 7. Written as DNA, the CDR3 is TGTGCCAGCAGTCTCCTCGGGGGGAGCTACAATGAGCAGTTCTTC. Amino acids: CASSLLGGSYNEQFF.

This clone showed up just a few times. The V and J genes are TRBV30 and TRBJ1-1, with D possibly matching TRBD1 (5 bases). The V gene's germline CDR1 is GTSNPN and CDR2 SVGIG (reference sequence). With 3 bases removed from V and 3 bases from J, the gap between germline ends came to 20 bases. The CDR3 runs 16 residues. CDR3 bases: TGTGCCTGGAGGTGGAGCCCCAGGGTGTGGGACACTGAAGCTTTCTTT. This encodes CAWRWSPRVWDTEAFF.

The V gene is TRBV6-5, the J gene TRBJ2-5; 7 nucleotides agree with TRBD1. The CDR3 totals 15 residues. Trimming removed 0 bases from V and 5 bases from J; junction bases left unmatched: 6. Per germline, CDR1 MNHEY and CDR2 SVGAGI. CDR3 DNA: TGTGCCAGCAGTTACTCGACAGGGAAATGGGAGACCCAGTACTTC. Its protein product is CASSYSTGKWETQYF.

This clone was observed a handful of times. In nucleotides, the CDR3 is TGCGCCAGCAGCTTGGTGGCAGGCACGGGGAACACCGGGGAGCTGTTTTTT. Translated: CASSLVAGTGNTGELFF. The chain combines TRBV5-1 with TRBJ2-2; D unresolved. This CDR3 region has 17 residues. Germline CDR1 is SGHRS and CDR2 is YFSETQ. The germline V and J ends were trimmed by 0 bases and 1 base, with 13 bases remaining between them.

V and J are TRBV9 and TRBJ2-7; D not certain. Germline CDR1 reads SGDLS; CDR2 reads YYNGEE. This CDR3 has 15 residues. V shed 0 bases and J shed 0 bases, with 10 bases lying between them. The chain's CDR3 is CASSVDPTASYEQYF. DNA for the CDR3: TGTGCCAGCAGCGTAGACCCGACGGCCTCCTACGAGCAGTACTTC.

This clone was detected a few times. V and J are TRBV20-1 and TRBJ1-4; D gene uncertain. Trimming stripped 4 bases from V and 5 bases from J, with 2 bases between. The germline V gene has CDR1 DFQATT and CDR2 SNEGSKA (reference sequence). The CDR3 loop spans 10 amino acids. The CDR3 region is CSAKNEKLFF. In DNA form, the CDR3 reads TGCAGTGCTAAGAATGAAAAACTGTTTTTT.

The chain couples TRBV9 to TRBJ2-3, with TRBD2 as a possible D gene (5 bases). This CDR3 is 15 amino acids long. CDR1 is SGDLS, CDR2 YYNGEE, per germline. V shed 0 bases and J shed 4 bases, with 12 bases lying between them. CDR3 amino acids: CASSVEGLTPDTQYF. The CDR3 DNA reads as TGTGCCAGCAGCGTAGAAGGACTCACACCAGATACGCAGTATTTT.

This clone was found a few times. The chain couples TRBV28 to TRBJ1-5, with a weak D call TRBD1 (5 bases). V was shortened by 10 bases and J by 4 bases, with 11 bases between the two germline ends. This CDR3 is 12 amino acids long. Per the germline V gene, CDR1 is MDHEN and CDR2 is SYDVKM. The CDR3 here is CATHGGNQPQHF. In nucleotides, the CDR3 is TGTGCCACCCACGGGGGGAATCAGCCCCAGCATTTT.

The chain uses TRBV6-5 and TRBJ2-3; weak D call: TRBD1 (6 bases). Germline CDR1 MNHEY, CDR2 SVGAGI. Trimming took 5 bases from V and 7 from J, leaving 10 bases between them. This CDR3 has 12 amino acids. The CDR3 loop is CASSKQGNTQYF. CDR3 nucleotides: TGTGCCAGCAGTAAACAGGGTAATACGCAGTATTTT.

The V and J genes are TRBV27 and TRBJ1-2; 7 bases match TRBD1. This CDR3 has 13 residues. The junction had 12 bases not matched to a gene; V was cut back by 10 bases and J by 7 bases. CDR1 is MNHEY, CDR2 SMNVEV, per germline (reference sequence). The DNA of the CDR3 is TGTGCCACCCAAGACAGGGTAAATTCTGGCTACACCTTC. Protein product: CATQDRVNSGYTF.

In this sample, this clone turned up a few times. The chain carries TRBV4-2 and TRBJ2-7; D is ambiguous. Trimming removed 2 bases from V and 2 bases from J, with 10 bases in between. Looked up from germline, CDR1 is LGHNA and CDR2 is YNFKEQ. This CDR3 spans 14 amino acids. CDR3 amino acids: CASSQQDRAYEQYF. The CDR3 DNA follows: TGTGCCAGCAGCCAACAGGACCGGGCCTACGAGCAGTACTTC.

A few counts support this clone. The chain employs TRBV7-2 and TRBJ1-4; D is ambiguous. The CDR3 is 15 amino acids. Trimming removed 2 bases at V and 0 bases at J, with 7 bases between. Germline-derived CDR1 and CDR2 are SGHTA and FQGNSA. CDR3 amino acids: CASSLRIPTNEKLFF. The CDR3 DNA reads TGTGCCAGCAGCTTAAGGATTCCAACTAATGAAAAACTGTTTTTT. Variable domain in full (rest from reference TRBV7-2 and TRBJ1-4): GAGVSQSPSNKVTEKGKDVELRCDPISGHTALYWYRQSLGQGLEFLIYFQGNSAPDKSGLPSDRFSAERTGGSVSTLTIQRTQQEDSAVYLCASSLRIPTNEKLFFGSGTQLSVL.

V is TRBV5-1 and J is TRBJ2-2; no firm D call. Germline-derived CDR1 and CDR2 are SGHRS and YFSETQ. The CDR3 contains 15 residues. The V end was cut by 2 bases, the J end by 1 base, with 9 bases between. The CDR3 region is CASSLESRNTGELFF. In DNA, the CDR3 is TGCGCCAGCAGCTTAGAATCCCGGAACACCGGGGAGCTGTTTTTT.